The rows below give T cell receptor beta chains drawn from one sample of a study of T cells generated in artificial thymic organoids. TCRdb called the 5' RACE reads again in MiXCR, with one record for every CDR3 protein. The repertoire consists of over 6,000 distinct CDR3 sequences, with 20% to 30% occurring once and the leading ten covering 3.2%. Antigens for these TCRs are unknown. Sequencing was done on a sample of naive CD8+ T cells grown in artificial thymic organoids from cord blood stem and progenitor cells. Receptors originate from a human donor who gave cord blood stem cells for thymic organoid culture, a cardiac surgery patient who gave postnatal thymus, or a blood donor (not recorded which). The CDR3 runs from the conserved cysteine through the conserved F or W. D genes are given only for firm matches. Size tells how often a clone was seen (once, few, many) or the class of an expanded clone, and some rows leave it out.

j_call	clone_size	v_call	d_call	cdr3_aa	cdr3_nt
TRBJ2-3	medium-sized	TRBV7-9	.	CASSLEGDTQYF	TGTGCCAGCAGCTTAGAAGGGGATACGCAGTATTTT
TRBJ1-2	few	TRBV6-6	TRBD1	CASSRQGASGYTF	TGTGCCAGCAGCCGACAGGGGGCGAGTGGCTACACCTTC
TRBJ1-6	.	TRBV12-3/TRBV12-4	TRBD1	CASSQTGPSYNSPLHF	TGTGCCAGCAGTCAGACAGGGCCCTCCTATAATTCACCCCTCCACTTT
TRBJ2-4	few	TRBV4-1	TRBD2	CASSRFGGGRKNIQYF	TGCGCCAGCAGTCGGTTTGGGGGGGGACGGAAAAACATTCAGTACTTC
TRBJ2-7	medium-sized	TRBV2	TRBD1	CASSRQGRKNEQYF	TGTGCCAGCAGCCGACAGGGGAGGAAAAACGAGCAGTACTTC
TRBJ2-3	.	TRBV9	TRBD2	CASSVFGGGSTDTQYF	TGTGCCAGCAGCGTTTTTGGGGGGGGAAGCACAGATACGCAGTATTTT
TRBJ1-1	few	TRBV28	.	CASSFLIGQTGTEDTEAFF	TGTGCCAGCAGTTTCCTTATCGGGCAGACCGGAACAGAGGACACTGAAGCTTTCTTT
TRBJ1-5	.	TRBV6-1	.	CASRELGSNQPQHF	TGTGCCAGCAGGGAACTGGGGAGCAATCAGCCCCAGCATTTT
TRBJ2-5	.	TRBV2	TRBD1	CASQNRGQETQYF	TGTGCCAGCCAGAACAGGGGTCAAGAGACCCAGTACTTC
TRBJ2-3	few	TRBV24-1	.	CATSDLEGDRFDTQYF	TGTGCCACCAGTGATTTGGAGGGGGACCGATTTGATACGCAGTATTTT
TRBJ1-1	medium-sized	TRBV5-1	.	CASSQWSHTEAFF	TGCGCCAGCAGCCAGTGGAGTCACACTGAAGCTTTCTTT
TRBJ1-1	.	TRBV5-4	TRBD1	CASSSGTGCKNTEAFF	TGTGCCAGCAGCTCCGGGACAGGGTGTAAGAACACTGAAGCTTTCTTT
TRBJ2-7	.	TRBV5-1	TRBD1	CASSLWTGGEQYF	TGCGCCAGCAGCTTGTGGACAGGGGGCGAGCAGTACTTC
TRBJ1-6	few	TRBV21-1	.	CASSKGGGNSPLHF	TGTGCCAGCAGCAAAGGGGGGGGCAATTCACCCCTCCACTTT
TRBJ2-3	medium-sized	TRBV4-1	TRBD2	CASSRSGGQRTDTQYF	TGCGCCAGCAGTCGTAGCGGGGGCCAACGCACAGATACGCAGTATTTT
TRBJ1-1	.	TRBV7-4	TRBD1	CASSPDRAAHENTEAFF	TGTGCCAGCAGCCCGGACAGGGCTGCCCATGAGAACACTGAAGCTTTCTTT
TRBJ2-7	.	TRBV29-1	TRBD1	CSARRTGQEQYF	TGCAGCGCCCGACGGACAGGGCAGGAGCAGTACTTC
TRBJ1-2	medium-sized	TRBV6-1	TRBD1	CASSEAGGDYGYTF	TGTGCCAGCAGTGAAGCAGGGGGCGACTATGGCTACACCTTC
TRBJ1-5	.	TRBV20-1	TRBD1	CSEMDRGRQPQHF	TGCAGTGAAATGGACAGGGGGAGGCAGCCCCAGCATTTT
TRBJ2-7	few	TRBV6-1	TRBD1	CASRRQGRSYEQYF	TGTGCCAGCCGTCGACAGGGGCGGTCCTACGAGCAGTACTTC
TRBJ1-1	.	TRBV28	TRBD1	CASRFPGQGHTEAFF	TGTGCCAGCAGATTCCCGGGACAGGGGCACACTGAAGCTTTCTTT
TRBJ1-4	medium-sized	TRBV6-2/TRBV6-3	.	CASSWSEKLFF	TGTGCCAGCAGTTGGAGTGAAAAACTGTTTTTT
TRBJ2-3	medium-sized	TRBV12-3/TRBV12-4	.	CASSSTPDTQYF	TGTGCCAGCAGTTCTACGCCAGATACGCAGTATTTT
TRBJ1-2	large	TRBV6-6	.	CASSYCLWGNGYTF	TGTGCCAGCAGTTACTGCTTGTGGGGCAATGGCTACACCTTC
TRBJ2-1	medium-sized	TRBV4-2	TRBD2	CASSLGLAGFYYNEQFF	TGTGCCAGCAGTCTCGGACTAGCGGGGTTCTACTACAATGAGCAGTTCTTC
TRBJ2-7	.	TRBV5-6	.	CASSLGGQGYEQYF	TGTGCCAGCAGCTTGGGGGGGCAGGGGTACGAGCAGTACTTC
TRBJ2-1	.	TRBV14	.	CASSQAPLNNEQFF	TGTGCCAGCAGCCAAGCCCCCTTGAACAATGAGCAGTTCTTC
TRBJ2-3	.	TRBV20-1	TRBD2	CSAGTSGGCTDTQYF	TGCAGTGCGGGGACTAGCGGGGGATGCACAGATACGCAGTATTTT
TRBJ1-2	few	TRBV28	.	CASSLGLIYGYTF	TGTGCCAGCAGTTTGGGACTGATCTATGGCTACACCTTC
TRBJ2-7	medium-sized	TRBV5-1	TRBD2	CASSFAGGEEQYF	TGCGCCAGCAGCTTTGCGGGGGGCGAAGAGCAGTACTTC
TRBJ1-1	.	TRBV18	TRBD1	CASSPATGATEAFF	TGTGCCAGCTCACCAGCGACAGGGGCCACTGAAGCTTTCTTT
TRBJ1-5	.	TRBV18	.	CASSPPRDRSQPQHF	TGTGCCAGCTCACCACCGAGAGACAGGAGTCAGCCCCAGCATTTT
TRBJ1-1	medium-sized	TRBV10-3	.	CAISEVGIAEAFF	TGTGCCATCAGTGAGGTGGGGATTGCTGAAGCTTTCTTT
TRBJ1-1	.	TRBV6-6	.	CASRCGLGTEAFF	TGTGCCAGCCGGTGCGGATTGGGCACTGAAGCTTTCTTT
TRBJ1-2	few	TRBV6-1	TRBD1	CASSPSGTVNYGYTF	TGTGCCAGCAGTCCATCCGGGACAGTTAACTATGGCTACACCTTC
TRBJ2-5	.	TRBV20-1	.	CSARDLGGWETQYF	TGCAGTGCTAGAGACCTGGGCGGGTGGGAGACCCAGTACTTC
TRBJ1-5	.	TRBV12-3/TRBV12-4	.	CASRGGGTYQPQHF	TGTGCCAGCCGTGGGGGGGGGACCTATCAGCCCCAGCATTTT
TRBJ1-5	few	TRBV6-2/TRBV6-3	TRBD1	CASSYPLRPGQGRRYANQPQHF	TGTGCCAGCAGTTATCCCCTTCGCCCGGGACAGGGAAGGAGATATGCCAATCAGCCCCAGCATTTT
TRBJ1-2	medium-sized	TRBV9	TRBD1	CASSVGPLGQRAGYTF	TGTGCCAGCAGCGTAGGCCCCCTGGGACAGAGGGCGGGCTACACCTTC
TRBJ2-1	.	TRBV3-1	.	CASSQKGGQWAYNEQFF	TGTGCCAGCAGCCAAAAGGGGGGACAGTGGGCCTACAATGAGCAGTTCTTC
TRBJ1-1	.	TRBV7-9	.	CASSLVERRGTEAFF	TGTGCCAGCAGCTTAGTCGAACGCAGGGGCACTGAAGCTTTCTTT
TRBJ2-3	medium-sized	TRBV15	TRBD1	CATSRARDRGVYF	TGTGCCACCAGCAGGGCCAGGGACAGGGGGGTGTATTTT
TRBJ2-6	.	TRBV4-2	TRBD1	CASSQERGRYAGANVLTF	TGTGCCAGCAGCCAAGAGAGGGGGCGTTATGCTGGGGCCAACGTCCTGACTTTC
TRBJ1-4	large	TRBV4-1	.	CASSQVGRRPEKLFF	TGCGCCAGCAGCCAAGTAGGCAGGCGCCCAGAAAAACTGTTTTTT
TRBJ2-1	.	TRBV5-6	TRBD1	CASSLVGQGGLYNEQFF	TGTGCCAGCAGCTTGGTAGGACAGGGTGGGCTCTACAATGAGCAGTTCTTC
TRBJ1-2	.	TRBV6-5	.	CASSCSGLYGYTF	TGTGCCAGCAGTTGCTCGGGCCTCTATGGCTACACCTTC